The table lists the clone carrying this T cell receptor (beta chain) with a count of one. The source of the sample is a study of cytomegalovirus exposure and HLA in healthy donors. PCR primers comprised 60 Vbeta and 13 Jbeta primers. Using immunoSEQ multiplex PCR, the repertoire was profiled, and TCRdb retains in-frame clones only, with some absent. The sample records approximately 210,000 clones, about 81% being singletons. V lost 5 bases and J lost 7; bases outside the gene matches: 9. There are 16 residues in the CDR3. Germline values: CDR1 LNHDA, CDR2 SQIVND (reference sequence). The rearrangement joins TRBV19 to TRBJ2-1; the match to TRBD2 covers 12 bases. Sequencing was carried out using PBMCs. This sequence originates from a man aged 35-49 years in good health and CMV-seropositive. CDR3 in DNA: TGTGCCAGTAGTTTCGGAGGACTAGCGGGAAAGAATGAGCAGTTCTTC. Its protein product is CASSFGGLAGKNEQFF.